This TCR beta chain was sequenced during a study of blood T cell repertoires in COVID-19. In the authors' methods: How many nucleated cells were present was estimated from reference gene primer amplification. Profiling relied on immunoSEQ multiplex PCR, and the TCRdb table lists in-frame clones only, not all of them. The D gene and trimming were derived from the DNA, and the V and J assignments and clone size from that table. The sample consists of some 150,000 clones, more than 80% of them appearing once. Germline CDR1 reads MNHEY; CDR2 reads SMNVEV (reference sequence). This CDR3 region has 16 residues. After removal of 2 bases from V and 4 bases from J, the junction contained 5 bases not matched to a gene.

Sequencing used PBMCs or T cells enriched from blood (not recorded which). This chain joins TRBV27 and TRBJ2-6, with 7 bases lining up with TRBD1. The sequence was obtained from a man aged 45-60 years who had recovered from COVID-19. The CDR3 DNA reads TGTGCCAGCAGTTTACCGACAGGGAGCGGGGCCAACGTCCTGACTTTC. Translated, it gives CASSLPTGSGANVLTF.